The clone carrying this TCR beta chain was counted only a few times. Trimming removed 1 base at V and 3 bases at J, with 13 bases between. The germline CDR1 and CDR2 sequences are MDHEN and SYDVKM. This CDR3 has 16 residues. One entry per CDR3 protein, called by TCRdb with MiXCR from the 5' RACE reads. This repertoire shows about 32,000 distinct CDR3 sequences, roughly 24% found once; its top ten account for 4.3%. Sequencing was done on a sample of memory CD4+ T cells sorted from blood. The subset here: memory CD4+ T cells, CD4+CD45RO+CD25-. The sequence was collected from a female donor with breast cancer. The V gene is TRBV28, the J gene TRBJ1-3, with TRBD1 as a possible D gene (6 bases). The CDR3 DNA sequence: TGTGCCAGCAGTTTATTTCGGGGGCAGAGTGGAAACACCATATATTTT. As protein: CASSLFRGQSGNTIYF.